One and the same sample provided the 23 T cell receptor beta chains below, sequenced in a study of T cell responses to AZD1222 COVID-19 vaccine. Profiled with immunoSEQ multiplex PCR; TCRdb holds only in-frame clones, not every one. The sample lists about 120,000 clones; about 92% were seen once. Sequencing used peripheral blood, obtained on day 0 of AZD1222 vaccination. The receptors here all came from an adult in good health.

V and J are TRBV4-1 and TRBJ2-7, with D possibly matching TRBD1 (6 bases). CDR3 length equals 16 residues. Germline values: CDR1 MGHRA, CDR2 YSYEKL. Trimming stripped 4 bases from V and 0 bases from J, with 16 bases between. In nucleotides, the CDR3 is TGCGCCAGCAGCCTCTTTCTGGTAGGGGGCTCCTACGAGCAGTACTTC. Protein: CASSLFLVGGSYEQYF.

The chain is built from TRBV2 and TRBJ1-5, with 9 bases matching TRBD1. V was pared by 5 bases and J by 6 bases, with 5 bases of the junction left unmatched. CDR3 length equals 14 residues. Germline loops: CDR1 SNHLY, CDR2 FYNNEI. In DNA form, the CDR3 reads TGTGCCAGCAGTCCCGAGACAGGGGGTCAGCCCCAGCATTTT. This gives the protein CASSPETGGQPQHF.

The chain employs TRBV6-1 and TRBJ1-4; 10 bases match TRBD1. CDR3 size: 16 residues. Germline V gene sequence: CDR1 MNHNS, CDR2 SASEGT. Trimming took 3 bases from V and 8 from J; bases not matched to a gene: 9. The CDR3 protein is CASSELRQGAREKLFF. CDR3 nucleotide sequence: TGTGCCAGCAGTGAGTTAAGACAGGGGGCTCGGGAAAAACTGTTTTTT.

The genes are TRBV2 and TRBJ2-1; 7 bases align to TRBD1. This CDR3 spans 14 amino acids. CDR1 is SNHLY and CDR2 is FYNNEI in the germline V gene. V lost 8 bases, J lost 4 bases, and 8 bases stayed unmatched. The CDR3 sequence: CASEGTVPYNEQFF. In nucleotides, the CDR3 is TGTGCCAGCGAGGGGACAGTTCCATACAATGAGCAGTTCTTC. Full variable domain (remainder filled in from reference TRBV2 and TRBJ2-1): EPEVTQTPSHQVTQMGQEVILRCVPISNHLYFYWYRQILGQKVEFLVSFYNNEISEKSEIFDDQFSVERPDGSNFTLKIRSTKLEDSAMYFCASEGTVPYNEQFFGPGTRLTVL.

The chain combines TRBV6-4 with TRBJ2-2, with unresolved D. Trimming removed 6 bases at V and 3 bases at J, with 11 bases between. This CDR3 region has 14 residues. Germline loops: CDR1 MRHNA, CDR2 SNTAGT. In nucleotides, the CDR3 is TGTGCCAGCAGAGTAAGGGTAGACACCGGGGAGCTGTTTTTT. Its protein is CASRVRVDTGELFF.

The chain employs TRBV27 and TRBJ2-7, with TRBD2 matching 7 bases. Germline V gives CDR1 MNHEY, CDR2 SMNVEV (reference sequence). V gave up 1 base and J gave up 3 bases; unmatched junction bases: 3. CDR3 length: 14 residues. The CDR3, as DNA: TGTGCCAGCAGTTTATTGGGGGAGGGCTACGAGCAGTACTTC. It translates to CASSLLGEGYEQYF.

J is TRBJ2-7 and V is TRBV4-3, with 10 bases fitting TRBD1. V dropped 3 bases and J dropped 0; count of bases not matched to a gene: 5. Germline values: CDR1 LGHNA, CDR2 YSLEER. The CDR3 contains 16 residues. CDR3 sequence (DNA): TGCGCCAGCAGCCAGAGCCGGGACAGGGGCTCCTACGAGCAGTACTTC. It is translated as CASSQSRDRGSYEQYF.

The V gene is TRBV5-1, the J gene TRBJ1-4; D not resolved. Germline V gene data show CDR1 as SGHRS and CDR2 as YFSETQ. Trimming removed 2 bases at V and 0 bases at J, with 14 bases between. The CDR3 spans 17 residues. The CDR3 is CASSLHTLPATNEKLFF. As DNA, the CDR3 is TGCGCCAGCAGCTTACACACCCTCCCAGCAACTAATGAAAAACTGTTTTTT.

This clone was observed a single time. The chain couples TRBV19 to TRBJ1-4; D is ambiguous. This CDR3 has 16 amino acids. V dropped 4 bases and J dropped 0 bases, with 12 bases sitting between them. CDR1 and CDR2 from the germline V gene are LNHDA and SQIVND (reference sequence). CDR3: CASSTEGRATNEKLFF. CDR3 nucleotides: TGTGCCAGTAGTACCGAAGGACGGGCAACTAATGAAAAACTGTTTTTT.

The chain joins TRBV5-1 to TRBJ1-4; 7 nucleotides align to TRBD1. The trim removed 3 bases at V and 6 bases at J, leaving 8 bases unmatched. The CDR3 runs 15 residues. The germline CDR1 and CDR2 sequences are SGHRS and YFSETQ. This CDR3 reads CASSYYRGWDEKLFF. CDR3 DNA sequence: TGCGCCAGCAGCTACTACAGGGGTTGGGATGAAAAACTGTTTTTT.

This chain connects TRBV7-6 to TRBJ1-2; the D is unclear. V was trimmed by 5 bases and J by 5 bases, leaving 24 bases between them. CDR3 length: 17 amino acids. From germline, CDR1 is SGHVS and CDR2 FNYEAQ. The CDR3 sequence: CASSPDIAPRAGYGYTF. CDR3 bases: TGTGCCAGCAGCCCCGATATAGCGCCCCGGGCTGGGTATGGCTACACCTTC.

V gene TRBV5-6 combines with J gene TRBJ2-3; D uncertain. The CDR3 length is 14 residues. Germline CDR1 reads SGHDT; CDR2 reads YYEEEE. Trimming removed 0 bases at V and 2 bases at J, with 7 bases between. CDR3 region: CASSLASDTDTQYF. The DNA of the CDR3 is TGTGCCAGCAGCTTGGCCAGCGACACAGATACGCAGTATTTT. Drawing the rest from reference TRBV5-6 and TRBJ2-3, the complete variable domain is DAGVTQSPTHLIKTRGQQVTLRCSPKSGHDTVSWYQQALGQGPQFIFQYYEEEERQRGNFPDRFSGHQFPNYSSELNVNALLLGDSALYLCASSLASDTDTQYFGPGTRLTVL.

The V and J genes are TRBV10-3 and TRBJ2-3; possible D gene TRBD1, 5 bases. Trimming took 8 bases from V and 3 from J, leaving 15 bases between them. From germline, CDR1 is ENHRY and CDR2 SYGVKD. CDR3 length: 14 residues. The CDR3: CAILDTGPTDTQYF. The CDR3 region has the DNA TGTGCCATCCTGGACACCGGACCAACAGATACGCAGTATTTT.

This chain joins TRBV12-3 or TRBV12-4 and TRBJ1-3; no reliable D call. Trimming took off 4 bases at V and 4 bases at J, with 8 bases between the two ends. The CDR3 is made up of 13 amino acids. The CDR3 DNA sequence: TGTGCCAGCAGTTCCGGTGGAGGAAACACCATATATTTT. Translation: CASSSGGGNTIYF.

The chain uses TRBV7-6 and TRBJ2-7; 10 nucleotides match TRBD2. This CDR3 is built from 17 residues. Unmatched junction bases numbered 10, after V lost 2 bases and J lost 3 bases. Germline V CDR1 and CDR2: SGHVS, FNYEAQ. The CDR3 loop is CASSLSRERLAGYEQYF. CDR3 nucleotides: TGTGCCAGCAGCTTATCCAGGGAGAGACTAGCGGGCTACGAGCAGTACTTC. Looking up the rest from reference TRBV7-6 and TRBJ2-7 gives the full variable domain: GAGVSQSPRYKVTKRGQDVALRCDPISGHVSLYWYRQALGQGPEFLTYFNYEAQQDKSGLPNDRFSAERPEGSISTLTIQRTEQRDSAMYRCASSLSRERLAGYEQYFGPGTRLTVT.

The chain couples TRBV12-3 or TRBV12-4 to TRBJ1-2, with a tentative D call TRBD1 (5 bases). The CDR3 is made up of 12 amino acids. The V end lost 6 bases, the J end lost 7 bases, and 12 bases lay between the germline ends. The CDR3 loop is CASSTWGVGYTF. DNA of the CDR3: TGTGCCAGCAGCACTTGGGGGGTTGGCTACACCTTC.

The chain combines TRBV27 with TRBJ2-3; D unclear. Germline CDR1 and CDR2: MNHEY and SMNVEV (reference sequence). The CDR3 loop spans 16 amino acids. Trimming removed 0 bases at V and 0 bases at J, with 10 bases between. The CDR3 sequence: CASSLSPGYSTDTQYF. Here the CDR3 DNA reads TGTGCCAGCAGTTTATCTCCAGGTTATAGCACAGATACGCAGTATTTT.

The V call is TRBV7-9, the J call TRBJ1-4, with D possibly TRBD1 on 5 matching bases. This CDR3 is built from 15 residues. Germline lookup yields CDR1 SEHNR and CDR2 FQNEAQ (reference sequence). V was cut by 1 base and J by 4 bases, with 10 bases left in between. The CDR3 DNA is TGTGCCAGCAGCTTAGAGCCAGGGCTTAATGAAAAACTGTTTTTT. This sequence encodes CASSLEPGLNEKLFF.

The genes are TRBV7-9 and TRBJ1-2, with a possible D match to TRBD1 (5 bases). Germline CDR1 is SEHNR and CDR2 is FQNEAQ (reference sequence). CDR3 size: 15 residues. V lost 3 bases and J 3 bases, leaving 14 bases between the germline ends. CDR3 in amino acids: CASSFGGGIYYGYTF. The CDR3 nucleotides are TGTGCCAGCAGCTTCGGGGGAGGAATTTACTATGGCTACACCTTC.

The rearrangement links TRBV5-5 to TRBJ1-5; 7 positions match TRBD1. The ends lost 1 base at V and 4 bases at J; junction bases unmatched: 11. The length of the CDR3 is 17 residues. Germline V gene data show CDR1 as SGHKS and CDR2 as YYEKEE (reference sequence). CDR3 in amino acids: CASSLRQTGQTNQPQHF. Here the CDR3 DNA reads TGTGCCAGCAGCTTGAGACAAACGGGACAGACGAATCAGCCCCAGCATTTT.

V is TRBV5-1 and J is TRBJ2-7; TRBD2 is a possible D gene (5 bases). The CDR3 contains 14 residues. V lost 0 bases to trimming and J lost 1 base, with 8 bases between them. CDR1 and CDR2 (germline): SGHRS, YFSETQ. The CDR3 DNA reads TGCGCCAGCAGCTTGGCCCCGGGGTCCTACGAGCAGTACTTC. It encodes CASSLAPGSYEQYF.

This chain links TRBV3-1 (or the pseudogene TRBV3-2) with TRBJ1-1; no definite D call. This CDR3 spans 16 amino acids. The V gene's germline CDR1 is LGHDT and CDR2 YNNKEL (reference sequence). The V end lost 3 bases, the J end lost 4 bases, and 18 bases lay between the germline ends. CDR3 sequence reads: CASSHGSGVRGTEAFF. The CDR3 DNA sequence: TGTGCCAGCAGCCATGGCAGTGGGGTTCGGGGCACTGAAGCTTTCTTT.

V usage is TRBV10-3 and J usage is TRBJ1-3; D is perhaps TRBD1 (6 bases). Trimming took 4 bases from V and 0 from J, leaving 16 bases between them. Germline values: CDR1 ENHRY, CDR2 SYGVKD. The CDR3 has 17 amino acids. The CDR3 DNA reads TGTGCCATCAGTGGGACAGAAACTACGATCTCTGGAAACACCATATATTTT. This encodes CAISGTETTISGNTIYF.